This T cell receptor beta chain emerged from a study of T cells in Graves' hyperthyroidism and ophthalmopathy. Overall study results and limits: Ophthalmopathy was identified by the model a median approximately 6.4 months ahead of onset. From stable hyperthyroidism, ophthalmopathy was separated by a 13 V-J model. Most expanded thyroid clonotypes above 0.001 recurred in blood.

Concerning this clonotype: Its specificity is unknown.

The V gene's germline CDR1 is GTSNPN and CDR2 SVGIG (reference sequence). V lost 2 bases to trimming and J lost 4 bases, with 12 bases between them. The CDR3 contains 13 residues. Under 3 months was the duration of disease in ophthalmopathy patients, who also had a Clinical Activity Score of at least 3 and a NOSPECS grade of at least 4. RNA transcripts were the template for amplifying TCR beta CDR3 regions. The TCR CDR3 was amplified in a first-round RT-PCR using the HTBI primer set. Via MiXCR, TCRdb re-called the multiplex PCR reads, giving one row per CDR3 protein. Counted here are hundreds of thousands of distinct CDR3 sequences, around 24% occurring once; the ten biggest clones make up 11%.

The sequence was obtained from a woman in her 30s with Graves' ophthalmopathy. Material for sequencing was blood. V usage is TRBV30 and J usage is TRBJ2-7, with no clear D. CDR3 sequence reads: CAWSQGVGYEQYF. The CDR3 DNA follows: TGTGCCTGGAGTCAAGGAGTTGGGTACGAGCAGTACTTC.